This passage covers 28 T cell receptor delta chains from one sample sequenced in a study of Vδ1+ human thymocytes. Sequences come from RNA converted to cDNA by reverse transcription. Multiplex PCR used pooled V-gene forward primers and a constant-region reverse primer to amplify CDR3s. TCRdb re-identified clones in the multiplex PCR reads via CATT. The sample holds over 65,000 delta-chain clones, roughly a third seen once. These receptors' antigens are unknown. Study-level findings and limits: In the thymus, TRG and TRD repertoires looked highly polyclonal with Gaussian CDR3 lengths.

The specimen was Vdelta1+ gamma-delta thymocytes from the thymus. Subset in this sample: FACS-sorted CD3+ TCRalphabeta- TCRVdelta1+ TCRVdelta2- thymocytes. The receptors derive from a boy younger than two who had congenital heart surgery.

The chain joins TRDV1 to TRDJ1; 7 bases line up with TRDD3. Per germline, CDR1 TSWWSYY and CDR2 QGS. With 3 bases clipped from V and 0 bases from J, the junction kept 7 bases outside the gene matches. There are 16 residues in the CDR3. This CDR3 is CALGDQFGGHTDKLIF. In DNA form, the CDR3 reads TGTGCTCTTGGGGACCAATTTGGGGGACACACCGATAAACTCATCTTT.

This clone came up a few times. The rearrangement joins TRDV1 to TRDJ1; 10 nucleotides match TRDD3. The CDR3 is 16 residues long. V was pared by 8 bases and J by 2 bases, with 11 bases of the junction left unmatched. The germline V gene has CDR1 TSWWSYY and CDR2 QGS. The CDR3: CALKYWGIRVTDKLIF. The CDR3 nucleotides read TGTGCTCTTAAGTACTGGGGGATCCGCGTAACCGATAAACTCATCTTT.

V and J are TRDV1 and TRDJ1; the D gene is possibly TRDD3 (5 bases). The CDR3 consists of 18 residues. V was trimmed by 6 bases and J by 0 bases, leaving 23 bases between them. Germline V gene sequence: CDR1 TSWWSYY, CDR2 QGS. The CDR3 reads CALGPKGRGGPDTDKLIF. CDR3 sequence (DNA): TGTGCTCTTGGCCCCAAGGGACGGGGGGGTCCCGACACCGATAAACTCATCTTT.

The table lists this clone with a count of one. The V gene is TRDV1, the J gene TRDJ1; D is uncertain. Germline CDR1 and CDR2: TSWWSYY and QGS. V was shortened by 3 bases and J by 0 bases, with 20 bases between the two germline ends. The CDR3 extends over 18 amino acids. For the CDR3, the DNA is TGTGCTCTTGGGGAGCCGGAGGGCCCCAAGACGTACACCGATAAACTCATCTTT. Residues: CALGEPEGPKTYTDKLIF.

The rearrangement uses TRDV1 and TRDJ1, with 7 bases matching TRDD3. This CDR3 has 19 amino acids. The germline V gene has CDR1 TSWWSYY and CDR2 QGS. V was clipped by 0 bases and J by 0 bases; unmatched bases: 13. CDR3 region: CALGELMAGGSSYTDKLIF. CDR3 sequence (DNA): TGTGCTCTTGGGGAACTTATGGCTGGGGGCTCCTCGTACACCGATAAACTCATCTTT.

J is TRDJ1 and V is TRDV1; D is possibly TRDD3 (5 bases). Germline CDR1 reads TSWWSYY; CDR2 reads QGS. The V end was cut by 5 bases, the J end by 1 base, with 17 bases between. This CDR3 has 16 amino acids. CDR3 DNA sequence: TGTGCTCTTGGGCCAAAGGGGCTGGGCTGCACCGATAAACTCATCTTT. This encodes CALGPKGLGCTDKLIF.

The chain recombines TRDV1 with TRDJ1, with 9 bases that match TRDD3. CDR1 is TSWWSYY and CDR2 is QGS in the germline V gene. There are 23 residues in the CDR3. Trimming removed 0 bases from V and 0 bases from J; junction bases left unmatched: 23. The CDR3 region is CALGELDSYEGLGDARYTDKLIF. The CDR3 bases are TGTGCTCTTGGGGAACTAGATTCCTACGAGGGACTGGGGGACGCTAGGTACACCGATAAACTCATCTTT.

Points on this clone: The same CDR3 also results from other DNA sequences found in this sample. J is TRDJ1 and V is TRDV1; 8 bases map to TRDD3. This CDR3 is built from 22 residues. The germline V gene encodes CDR1 TSWWSYY and CDR2 QGS. The trim removed 4 bases at V and 0 bases at J, leaving 25 bases unmatched. The DNA for the CDR3 is TGTGCTCTTGGGGCTTCGTTGGCCTCCCCAACTGGGGGGGGCCTATACACCGATAAACTCATCTTT. Its protein is CALGASLASPTGGGLYTDKLIF.

In regard to this clone: The sample contains more than one DNA sequence encoding this CDR3. This chain links TRDV1 with TRDJ2, with a tentative D call TRDD3 (5 bases). The germline V gene has CDR1 TSWWSYY and CDR2 QGS. Trimming removed 5 bases from V and 6 bases from J, with 22 bases in between. The CDR3 sequence is 17 residues long. For the CDR3, the DNA is TGTGCTCTTGGGACCCTAGCGGATTCTTCGGGGGCAGCACAACTCTTCTTT. This encodes CALGTLADSSGAAQLFF.

This chain joins TRDV1 and TRDJ1; 12 nucleotides match TRDD3. Trimming at V came to 2 bases and at J to 0 bases, leaving 37 bases not matched to a gene. This CDR3 comprises 28 residues. Per the germline V gene, CDR1 is TSWWSYY and CDR2 is QGS. The CDR3 DNA reads TGTGCTCTTGGGGAAGGGCACACACCCAAGCCCCCATCCAAGTACTGGGGGATACTCCCAATGTACACCGATAAACTCATCTTT. Translating it yields CALGEGHTPKPPSKYWGILPMYTDKLIF.

The chain uses TRDV1 and TRDJ1, with 12 bases matching TRDD3. From germline, CDR1 is TSWWSYY and CDR2 QGS. The CDR3 spans 24 residues. Trimming removed 1 base from V and 2 bases from J; junction bases left unmatched: 26. The CDR3 DNA reads as TGTGCTCTTGGGGAACCGTCAAAGCCCTCTACGTACCAACTGGGGGATACATGGACCGATAAACTCATCTTT. It translates to CALGEPSKPSTYQLGDTWTDKLIF.

This clone appeared a single time. The chain couples TRDV1 to TRDJ1; 7 bases agree with TRDD3. From germline, CDR1 is TSWWSYY and CDR2 QGS. This CDR3 has 15 residues. The junction had 14 bases not matched to a gene; V was cut back by 5 bases and J by 8 bases. CDR3 nucleotides: TGTGCTCTTGGGAACTCTCTAGTGGGGGAGCGAAAACTCATCTTT. As protein: CALGNSLVGERKLIF.

The chain joins TRDV1 to TRDJ1; D uncertain. CDR1 is TSWWSYY and CDR2 is QGS in the germline V gene. V was shortened by 6 bases and J by 0 bases, with 5 bases between the two germline ends. The CDR3 sequence is 12 residues long. For the CDR3, the DNA is TGTGCTCTTGGTGGGTACACCGATAAACTCATCTTT. The encoded protein is CALGGYTDKLIF.

Points on this clone: The same CDR3 also results from other DNA sequences found in this sample. The chain links TRDV1 to TRDJ1, with 7 bases lining up with TRDD3. CDR3 size: 18 residues. CDR1 and CDR2 (germline): TSWWSYY, QGS. Trimming cost V 2 bases and J 0 bases; bases outside gene matches: 12. CDR3 residues: CALGETPQLGIYTDKLIF. The CDR3 nucleotides read TGTGCTCTTGGGGAAACCCCACAACTGGGGATTTACACCGATAAACTCATCTTT.

This clone was seen only a few times. V usage is TRDV1 and J usage is TRDJ1, with 9 bases matching TRDD3. The V gene end was trimmed by 6 bases and the J gene end by 4 bases; junction bases not matched to a gene: 27. CDR3 size: 21 residues. Germline V gene sequence: CDR1 TSWWSYY, CDR2 QGS. The CDR3 loop is CALGQRSPLDTGGPLGDKLIF. The CDR3 coding sequence is TGTGCTCTTGGCCAACGCTCTCCCCTGGATACTGGGGGACCCTTGGGCGATAAACTCATCTTT.

This clone has only a few counts. The chain couples TRDV1 to TRDJ2; 10 bases agree with TRDD3. The CDR3 length is 18 residues. The germline gives CDR1 TSWWSYY, CDR2 QGS. V was clipped by 1 base and J by 4 bases; unmatched bases: 9. CDR3 sequence reads: CALGEPRWGILRTAQLFF. The CDR3 DNA is TGTGCTCTTGGGGAACCACGGTGGGGGATACTTAGGACAGCACAACTCTTCTTT.

There are a few counts of this clone. The V call is TRDV1, the J call TRDJ1, with 9 bases aligning to TRDD3. Germline V gives CDR1 TSWWSYY, CDR2 QGS. The CDR3 contains 17 residues. The J segment lost 0 bases and the V segment lost 2 bases, leaving 7 bases of the junction unmatched. The CDR3 bases are TGTGCTCTTGGGGAAATGGTACTGGGGGAGTACACCGATAAACTCATCTTT. Its translation is CALGEMVLGEYTDKLIF.

This clone was seen a few times. The chain employs TRDV1 and TRDJ1; D perhaps matches TRDD2 (8 bases). Trimming cost V 2 bases and J 2 bases, with 27 bases left between them. The CDR3 sequence is 20 residues long. Germline lookup yields CDR1 TSWWSYY and CDR2 QGS. The CDR3 region has the DNA TGTGCTCTTGGGGAAAGCTTCCTACTACTAGGGGATGGGGGAACCGATAAACTCATCTTT. This gives the protein CALGESFLLLGDGGTDKLIF.

The J gene is TRDJ1, the V gene TRDV1; D tentatively fits TRDD2 or TRDD3 (5 bases each). Germline V gene data show CDR1 as TSWWSYY and CDR2 as QGS. V gave up 0 bases and J gave up 0 bases, with 26 bases separating them. This CDR3 comprises 21 residues. Here the CDR3 DNA reads TGTGCTCTTGGGGAACTACGCCCTACGACCCCCGGGGAACCCTACACCGATAAACTCATCTTT. Amino acids: CALGELRPTTPGEPYTDKLIF.

This clone was picked up a small number of times. The chain combines TRDV1 with TRDJ1; 8 positions agree with TRDD3. The CDR3 contains 18 residues. The V segment lost 0 bases and the J segment 0 bases; nucleotides outside the gene matches: 9. Germline V gives CDR1 TSWWSYY, CDR2 QGS. The CDR3 nucleotides read TGTGCTCTTGGGGAACTGAAGGGATACGCGTCGTACACCGATAAACTCATCTTT. Protein: CALGELKGYASYTDKLIF.

The chain couples TRDV1 to TRDJ1; 12 bases are shared with TRDD3. J lost 3 bases, V lost 3 bases, and 35 bases had no gene match. Germline V gene lookup returns CDR1 TSWWSYY and CDR2 QGS. This CDR3 region has 26 residues. The CDR3 sequence is CALGEPFPRLKPLLGDTPVSPDKLIF. CDR3 coding DNA: TGTGCTCTTGGGGAGCCCTTCCCCCGCTTAAAACCCTTACTGGGGGATACCCCCGTGAGTCCCGATAAACTCATCTTT.

The gene calls are TRDV1 and TRDJ1, with D perhaps matching TRDD2 (9 bases). The V gene lost 2 bases and the J gene lost 1 base, with 38 bases spanning the gap. CDR1 and CDR2 (germline): TSWWSYY, QGS. This CDR3 has 24 residues. This chain's CDR3 is CALGEVPSYASRIRLGATTDKLIF. CDR3 sequence (DNA): TGTGCTCTTGGGGAAGTTCCTTCCTACGCTTCCCGTATCAGACTGGGGGCTACCACCGATAAACTCATCTTT.

This chain uses TRDV2 with TRDJ1; TRDD3 is a possible D gene (6 bases). Germline CDR1 reads GEAIGNYY; CDR2 reads EKD. This CDR3 is built from 16 residues. Trimming shortened V by 5 bases and J by 0 bases, and 18 bases separated the two germline ends. CDR3 DNA sequence: TGTGCCTGTGTCTGGGGATCCGCGGACCACACCGATAAACTCATCTTT. Amino acids: CACVWGSADHTDKLIF.

V usage is TRDV1 and J usage is TRDJ1; 10 positions agree with TRDD3. In germline, CDR1 is TSWWSYY, CDR2 QGS. The CDR3 is 19 amino acids. The J segment lost 2 bases and the V segment lost 3 bases, leaving 15 bases of the junction unmatched. As DNA, the CDR3 is TGTGCTCTTGGGGACCCCCAGCCCCCGGGGGATACGAGAACCGATAAACTCATCTTT. It is translated as CALGDPQPPGDTRTDKLIF.

The chain recombines TRDV1 with TRDJ1; TRDD3 matches 8 bases. This CDR3 is 24 amino acids long. The V and J ends lost 7 bases and 0 bases, in that order; junction bases with no gene match: 34. Germline CDR1 and CDR2: TSWWSYY and QGS. CDR3 nucleotides: TGTGCTCTTGAGACTCACCTTCCCCATCTGGGGGAGACCGGCACAGCATACCACACCGATAAACTCATCTTT. Encoded protein: CALETHLPHLGETGTAYHTDKLIF.

The V and J genes are TRDV1 and TRDJ1; the D gene is possibly TRDD3 (6 bases). Trimming left V 2 bases short and J 0 bases short, with 34 bases between. Germline CDR1 and CDR2: TSWWSYY and QGS. The CDR3 runs to 23 residues. CDR3 amino acids: CALGERWLTHSPLTGNYTDKLIF. DNA of the CDR3: TGTGCTCTTGGGGAAAGGTGGCTAACTCACAGTCCTCTTACTGGGAATTACACCGATAAACTCATCTTT.

V usage is TRDV1 and J usage is TRDJ1, with 11 bases fitting TRDD3. The CDR3 is 20 residues long. Trimming at V came to 1 base and at J to 1 base, leaving 14 bases not matched to a gene. The germline gives CDR1 TSWWSYY, CDR2 QGS. The CDR3 nucleotides are TGTGCTCTTGGGGAACGGCCTTCCCATACTGGGGGATATATCACCGATAAACTCATCTTT. It translates to CALGERPSHTGGYITDKLIF.

The chain couples TRDV1 to TRDJ1, with D possibly TRDD2 on 6 matching bases. Germline values: CDR1 TSWWSYY, CDR2 QGS. Trimming left V 1 base short and J 7 bases short, with 28 bases between. This CDR3 region has 19 residues. The DNA of the CDR3 is TGTGCTCTTGGGGAACACCCTTCCCGCGATGGGATTCCGAAGGGTAAACTCATCTTT. Translating it yields CALGEHPSRDGIPKGKLIF.